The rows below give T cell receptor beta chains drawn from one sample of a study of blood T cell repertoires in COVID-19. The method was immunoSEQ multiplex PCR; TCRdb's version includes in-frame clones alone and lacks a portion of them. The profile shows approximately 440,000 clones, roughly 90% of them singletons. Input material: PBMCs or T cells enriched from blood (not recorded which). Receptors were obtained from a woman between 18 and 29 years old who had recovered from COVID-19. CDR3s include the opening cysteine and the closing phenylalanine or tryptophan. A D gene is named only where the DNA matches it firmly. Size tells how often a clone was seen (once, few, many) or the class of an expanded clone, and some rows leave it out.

TGTGCCACCAGCTCTAGCGGGGGGTACAATGAGCAGTTCTTC	CATSSSGGYNEQFF	.	TRBV15	TRBJ2-1	TRBD2
TGCAGCGTTGGGCTGGGCGATTCTCGTCAGCCCCAGCATTTT	CSVGLGDSRQPQHF	few	TRBV29-1	TRBJ1-5	.
TGTGCCAGCAGTTCGGGAAGAGCTAACACCGGGGAGCTGTTTTTT	CASSSGRANTGELFF	once	TRBV7-9	TRBJ2-2	.
TGTGCCGCAAGCCTGTCGGGCTACGAGCAGTACTTC	CAASLSGYEQYF	.	TRBV6-6	TRBJ2-7	.
TGTGCCAGCAGTTTACCCGGGGGGGAAGGTCAGCCCCAGCATTTT	CASSLPGGEGQPQHF	few	TRBV28	TRBJ1-5	.
TGTGCCAGTACTAAACCCGGGACAGGGGGCAATCAGCCCCAGCATTTT	CASTKPGTGGNQPQHF	few	TRBV19	TRBJ1-5	TRBD1
TGTGCCAGCAGTTCCGGGACAGGGCCCTCTGGAAACACCATATATTTT	CASSSGTGPSGNTIYF	.	TRBV6-6	TRBJ1-3	TRBD1
TGTGCCAGCTACTCCCGACCGGGAGACACTGAAGCTTTCTTT	CASYSRPGDTEAFF	.	TRBV2	TRBJ1-1	.
TGTGCCTGGAGTCCGGAGCTCAATCAGCCCCAGCATTTT	CAWSPELNQPQHF	few	TRBV30	TRBJ1-5	.
TGTGCCAGCAGCGTAGGTCCGGGTCTCTACTCTGGAAACACCATATATTTT	CASSVGPGLYSGNTIYF	.	TRBV9	TRBJ1-3	.
TGTGCTAGTGCCATTCCGCAGGGGGAGAGTGGCTACACCTTC	CASAIPQGESGYTF	.	TRBV12-5	TRBJ1-2	TRBD1
TGTGCCAGCAGCTTACAGGGTTCGTATACGCAGTATTTT	CASSLQGSYTQYF	.	TRBV5-4	TRBJ2-3	.